These 25 T cell receptor beta chains originate from one sample sequenced in a study of CD8 T cells in Susac syndrome. Reverse transcription of 0.5 to 1 ug RNA was performed with random hexamers. TCRdb redid the calling of the immunoSEQ multiplex PCR reads with MiXCR, one entry per CDR3 protein. The data show more than 100,000 distinct CDR3 sequences, approximately 79% seen once. The sample taken for sequencing was CD8+ T cells from PBMCs. The receptor source for this set is a human donor with multiple sclerosis.

In DNA form, the CDR3 reads TGTGCCAGCAGCCGGACTAGCGGTTACTCTGGGGCCAACGTCCTGACTTTC. It encodes CASSRTSGYSGANVLTF. The V gene is TRBV27, the J gene TRBJ2-6, with 10 bases fitting TRBD2. Germline V gene lookup returns CDR1 MNHEY and CDR2 SMNVEV (reference sequence). The CDR3 is made up of 17 amino acids. V lost 6 bases and J lost 0; bases outside the gene matches: 5.

The gene calls are TRBV3-1 and TRBJ2-3; the D gene is possibly TRBD2 (6 bases). The CDR3 contains 14 residues. Between the trimmed V and J ends, which lost 1 base and 3 bases, there was a span of 8 bases. Germline CDR1 is LGHDT and CDR2 is YNNKEL (reference sequence). CDR3 bases: TGTGCCAGCAGCCAAGGGAGGGAGACAGATACGCAGTATTTT. Its protein is CASSQGRETDTQYF.

V and J are TRBV7-9 and TRBJ1-1, with D perhaps matching TRBD1 (5 bases). V gave up 6 bases and J gave up 5 bases, with 13 bases separating them. The CDR3 contains 13 residues. In germline, CDR1 is SEHNR, CDR2 FQNEAQ (reference sequence). CDR3 coding DNA: TGTGCCAGCAGGAACCCGGGACGGACTGAAGCTTTCTTT. It translates to CASRNPGRTEAFF.

The CDR3 protein is CASSAGGSYNEQFF. CDR3 nucleotide sequence: TGTGCCAGCAGTGCGGGGGGCTCCTACAATGAGCAGTTCTTC. This sequence joins TRBV9 and TRBJ2-1; 8 nucleotides agree with TRBD2. Germline V lookup: CDR1 SGDLS, CDR2 YYNGEE. The CDR3 spans 14 residues. The V segment lost 5 bases and the J segment 0 bases; nucleotides outside the gene matches: 1.

The chain employs TRBV4-3 and TRBJ2-1; 7 nucleotides match TRBD1. V dropped 5 bases and J dropped 9; count of bases not matched to a gene: 10. The CDR3 totals 14 residues. Germline CDR1 and CDR2: LGHNA and YSLEER. CDR3 sequence reads: CASSSKRQGFEQFF. The CDR3 DNA is TGCGCCAGCAGCTCAAAGAGACAGGGTTTTGAGCAGTTCTTC.

The CDR3 is CSAPGLAGHNEQFF. DNA for the CDR3: TGCAGTGCTCCGGGCCTCGCAGGGCACAATGAGCAGTTCTTC. The chain is built from TRBV20-1 and TRBJ2-1; D possibly corresponds to TRBD1 (5 bases). Trimming pared 5 bases from V and 5 bases from J, leaving 16 bases between. The CDR3 consists of 14 residues. Per the germline V gene, CDR1 is DFQATT and CDR2 is SNEGSKA (reference sequence).

The V and J genes are TRBV12-3 or TRBV12-4 and TRBJ2-7, with 7 bases aligning to TRBD2. The V gene end was trimmed by 6 bases and the J gene end by 3 bases; junction bases not matched to a gene: 14. The CDR3 is 16 amino acids. CDR3 sequence: CASRLGWGGRDYEQYF. Here the CDR3 DNA reads TGTGCCAGCAGACTAGGCTGGGGGGGACGCGACTACGAGCAGTACTTC.

The chain couples TRBV12-3 or TRBV12-4 to TRBJ2-2, with D possibly being TRBD1 (6 bases). V lost 9 bases and J 1 base, leaving 9 bases between the germline ends. The CDR3 length is 13 residues. In DNA form, the CDR3 reads TGTGCCAGTCGACAGGAGAACACCGGGGAGCTGTTTTTT. Translation: CASRQENTGELFF.

This clonotype came up a few times. The genes are TRBV5-4 and TRBJ1-5, with TRBD1 as a possible D gene (5 bases). The V gene's germline CDR1 is SGHNT and CDR2 YYREEE (reference sequence). The CDR3 loop spans 16 amino acids. The ends were cut back, 4 bases at V and 3 bases at J, with 17 bases in the middle. The chain's CDR3 is CASSTQGVAFNQPQHF. The CDR3 nucleotides read TGTGCCAGCAGCACCCAAGGGGTAGCCTTCAATCAGCCCCAGCATTTT.

The V gene is TRBV19, the J gene TRBJ1-2; the D gene is possibly TRBD1 (6 bases). The germline gives CDR1 LNHDA, CDR2 SQIVND (reference sequence). The CDR3 covers 12 residues. V gave up 3 bases and J gave up 11 bases, with 13 bases separating them. CDR3 sequence: CASSIGQLWYTF. The CDR3 bases are TGTGCCAGTAGTATCGGACAGCTCTGGTACACCTTC.

V is TRBV7-2 and J is TRBJ1-5; D uncertain. V was pared by 2 bases and J by 4 bases, with 12 bases between. Germline CDR1 SGHTA, CDR2 FQGNSA. This CDR3 has 15 residues. CDR3 amino acids: CASSLFAWGNQPQHF. CDR3 sequence (DNA): TGTGCCAGCAGCTTATTTGCCTGGGGAAATCAGCCCCAGCATTTT.

This sequence joins TRBV7-9 and TRBJ2-1; 10 bases are a match to TRBD2. V lost 2 bases and J lost 9; bases outside the gene matches: 7. CDR3 length equals 15 residues. In germline, CDR1 is SEHNR, CDR2 FQNEAQ (reference sequence). CDR3 amino acids: CASSLTSGGAFEQFF. CDR3 nucleotides: TGTGCCAGCAGCTTAACGAGCGGGGGGGCCTTTGAGCAGTTCTTC.

This clonotype was found once. The rearrangement links TRBV12-3 or TRBV12-4 to TRBJ2-5; maybe TRBD2 (6 bases). CDR3 length: 16 amino acids. CDR3 DNA: TGTGTCCACACTCTTTTCCCGGGACTTTTTTGGGAGACCCAGTACTTC. Translated: CVHTLFPGLFWETQYF.

On this clonotype: Compared with germline, one end of the junction differs, possibly owing to a read error. This chain joins TRBV5-4 and TRBJ2-7, with 9 bases identical to TRBD1. The CDR3 consists of 16 residues. The germline gives CDR1 SGHNT, CDR2 YYREEE (reference sequence). The CDR3 coding sequence is TGTGCCTGCAGCTCCGCGTCCGGGACAGGGCTAAACGAGCAGTACTTC. Amino acids: CACSSASGTGLNEQYF. The full variable domain, its missing parts supplied by reference TRBV5-4 and TRBJ2-7, is ETGVTQSPTHLIKTRGQQVTLRCSSQSGHNTVSWYQQALGQGPQFIFQYYREEENGRGNFPPRFSGLQFPNYSSELNVNALELDDSALYLCACSSASGTGLNEQYFGPGTRLTVT.

V usage is TRBV19 and J usage is TRBJ2-7; 8 nucleotides align to TRBD2. Germline CDR1 reads LNHDA; CDR2 reads SQIVND (reference sequence). The CDR3 covers 15 residues. The ends lost 5 bases at V and 2 bases at J; junction bases unmatched: 8. CDR3 in DNA: TGTGCCAGTAGTCCTAGCGGGTATGATACCTACGAGCAGTACGTC. It yields the protein CASSPSGYDTYEQYV.

The chain combines TRBV4-1 with TRBJ1-5, with 7 positions matching TRBD1. Germline V gene data show CDR1 as MGHRA and CDR2 as YSYEKL. The CDR3 contains 19 residues. V gave up 1 base and J gave up 6 bases; unmatched junction bases: 18. CDR3: CASSQVPSRGRKGGQPQHF. The CDR3 DNA sequence: TGCGCCAGCAGCCAAGTCCCCTCCAGGGGGAGGAAAGGGGGTCAGCCCCAGCATTTT.

This clonotype was seen just once. V gene TRBV6-1 combines with J gene TRBJ2-7, with TRBD1 matching over 8 bases. CDR1 and CDR2 (germline): MNHNS, SASEGT. The CDR3 runs 12 residues. Unmatched junction bases numbered 2, after V lost 4 bases and J lost 6 bases. CDR3 amino acids: CASSGTGLEQYV. DNA for the CDR3: TGTGCCAGCAGTGGGACAGGGCTCGAGCAGTACGTC.

The chain recombines TRBV21-1 with TRBJ1-5. TRBV21-1 is termed a pseudogene. This CDR3 has 14 amino acids. CDR3 in amino acids: CASSKVIGEEPQHF. The CDR3 DNA reads TGTGCCAGCAGCAAAGTAATCGGAGAGGAGCCCCAGCATTTT.

The rearrangement uses TRBV27 and TRBJ1-5; D perhaps matches TRBD1 (6 bases). Germline V CDR1 and CDR2: MNHEY, SMNVEV (reference sequence). The CDR3 spans 13 residues. The V end lost 5 bases, the J end lost 4 bases, and 9 bases lay between the germline ends. CDR3 loop: CASSPGQNQPQHF. The CDR3 nucleotides read TGTGCCAGCAGTCCCGGACAGAATCAGCCCCAGCATTTT.

The rearrangement joins TRBV4-3 to TRBJ2-1; TRBD2 is a possible D gene (6 bases). The V end lost 1 base, the J end lost 3 bases, and 10 bases lay between the germline ends. CDR1 LGHNA and CDR2 YSLEER come from the germline V gene. The CDR3 contains 15 residues. This chain's CDR3 is CASSQAGSVYNEQFF. The CDR3 DNA is TGCGCCAGCAGCCAAGCCGGGAGCGTCTACAATGAGCAGTTCTTC.

This chain connects TRBV2 to TRBJ2-2, with 9 bases that match TRBD1. The CDR3 runs 17 residues. The germline V gene has CDR1 SNHLY and CDR2 FYNNEI. V was clipped by 0 bases and J by 1 base; unmatched bases: 3. CDR3 DNA sequence: TGTGCCAGCAGTGAAGCGTGGGGACAGGGGAACACCGGGGAGCTGTTTTTT. This sequence encodes CASSEAWGQGNTGELFF.

The chain carries TRBV20-1 and TRBJ2-3; 8 bases line up with TRBD2. V was pared by 0 bases and J by 2 bases, with 7 bases of the junction left unmatched. Per germline, CDR1 DFQATT and CDR2 SNEGSKA (reference sequence). The CDR3 covers 16 residues. This CDR3 is CSARDREGEATDTQYF. The CDR3, as DNA: TGCAGTGCTAGAGATCGGGAGGGAGAGGCCACAGATACGCAGTATTTT.

CDR3 coding DNA: TGTGCCACCAGCAAAAAGGACCCTAGCGTCGGTGAGCAGTTCTTC. Translating gives CATSKKDPSVGEQFF. V is TRBV15 and J is TRBJ2-1, with D perhaps TRBD2 (6 bases). The CDR3 totals 15 residues. Per the germline V gene, CDR1 is LNHNV and CDR2 is YYDKDF (reference sequence). The V and J ends lost 4 bases and 9 bases respectively, with 19 bases between them.

The chain combines TRBV7-2 with TRBJ1-4, with 7 bases aligning to TRBD1. CDR1 is SGHTA and CDR2 is FQGNSA in the germline V gene. This CDR3 spans 17 amino acids. V trimming: 2 bases; J trimming: 6 bases; junction bases outside the gene matches: 12. The CDR3 DNA reads as TGTGCCAGCAGCTTATTTGGCATTCGGGACAGCGATGAAAAACTGTTTTTT. This translates into CASSLFGIRDSDEKLFF. The full variable domain, completed using reference TRBV7-2 and TRBJ1-4, is GAGVSQSPSNKVTEKGKDVELRCDPISGHTALYWYRQSLGQGLEFLIYFQGNSAPDKSGLPSDRFSAERTGGSVSTLTIQRTQQEDSAVYLCASSLFGIRDSDEKLFFGSGTQLSVL.

J is TRBJ2-1 and V is TRBV5-4; D unresolved. Germline V CDR1 and CDR2: SGHNT, YYREEE (reference sequence). The CDR3 has 11 amino acids. The V end lost 3 bases, the J end lost 8 bases, and 6 bases lay between the germline ends. CDR3 sequence reads: CASSSPDEQFF. The DNA for the CDR3 is TGTGCCAGCAGCTCTCCAGATGAGCAGTTCTTC. Combining the CDR3 with reference TRBV5-4 and TRBJ2-1 gives the whole variable domain ETGVTQSPTHLIKTRGQQVTLRCSSQSGHNTVSWYQQALGQGPQFIFQYYREEENGRGNFPPRFSGLQFPNYSSELNVNALELDDSALYLCASSSPDEQFFGPGTRLTVL.